The 5 T cell receptor beta chains below were found in one sample sequenced in a study of resident and recirculating memory T cells in vitiligo. The protocol was immunoSEQ multiplex PCR, while the TCRdb copy is restricted to in-frame clones and leaves out a portion. Of around 70,000 clones detected, roughly nine tenths appear once; the ten largest clones hold 4.9%. The sequenced material came from blood. The receptors stem from a male donor with vitiligo.

This clone has only one observation. The chain joins TRBV18 to TRBJ2-4; TRBD1 matches at 8 bases. The CDR3 totals 15 residues. Losses at the gene ends were 0 bases for V and 9 bases for J; bases not matched to a gene: 7. The germline gives CDR1 KGHSH, CDR2 LQKENI. Here the CDR3 DNA reads TGTGCCAGCTCACCACCTGACAGGGGAAGGAGCATTCAGTACTTC. This gives the protein CASSPPDRGRSIQYF.

This sequence joins TRBV6-5 and TRBJ2-5; 8 bases agree with TRBD2. V lost 0 bases, J lost 5 bases, and 5 bases stayed unmatched. The CDR3 loop spans 15 amino acids. Germline V gene sequence: CDR1 MNHEY, CDR2 SVGAGI. For the CDR3, the DNA is TGTGCCAGCAGTTACTCGAGAGCGGGGGTGGAGACCCAGTACTTC. Protein: CASSYSRAGVETQYF.

The genes are TRBV27 and TRBJ1-4; D ambiguous. CDR1 and CDR2 (germline): MNHEY, SMNVEV (reference sequence). The V gene lost 5 bases and the J gene lost 4 bases, with 17 bases spanning the gap. The CDR3 has 16 amino acids. CDR3 amino acids: CASSPSSYYGNEKLFF. CDR3 in DNA: TGTGCCAGCAGTCCCTCCTCGTACTACGGTAATGAAAAACTGTTTTTT.

In this sample, this clone turned up a few times. This sequence joins TRBV6-5 and TRBJ1-1; TRBD1 aligns across 7 bases. Germline trimming cut 8 bases from V and 6 bases from J; bases unmatched to any gene: 9. Germline V gene data show CDR1 as MNHEY and CDR2 as SVGAGI. This CDR3 has 13 residues. The CDR3 DNA is TGTGCCAGCGGCGGAGGGGGCGCATCTGAAGCTTTCTTT. This translates into CASGGGGASEAFF.

This chain links TRBV6-1 with TRBJ2-7; 10 nucleotides agree with TRBD1. Trimming cost V 6 bases and J 2 bases; bases outside gene matches: 7. The germline CDR1 and CDR2 sequences are MNHNS and SASEGT. There are 15 residues in the CDR3. As DNA, the CDR3 is TGTGCCAGCAGACAGGACAGGGGGGCCGCCTACGAGCAGTACTTC. Its translation: CASRQDRGAAYEQYF.